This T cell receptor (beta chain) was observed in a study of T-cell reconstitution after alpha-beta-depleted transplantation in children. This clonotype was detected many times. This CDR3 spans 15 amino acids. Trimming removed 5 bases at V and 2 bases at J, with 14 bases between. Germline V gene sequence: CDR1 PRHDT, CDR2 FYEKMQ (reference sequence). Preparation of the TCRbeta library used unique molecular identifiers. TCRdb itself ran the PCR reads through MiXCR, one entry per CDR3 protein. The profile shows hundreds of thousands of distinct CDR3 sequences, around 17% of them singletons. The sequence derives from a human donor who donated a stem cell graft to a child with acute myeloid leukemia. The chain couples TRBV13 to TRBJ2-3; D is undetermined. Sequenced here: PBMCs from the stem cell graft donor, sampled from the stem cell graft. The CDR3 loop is CASSPRGLPTDTQYF. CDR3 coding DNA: TGTGCCAGCAGCCCTCGTGGTCTACCCACAGATACGCAGTATTTT.